What follows is one T cell receptor beta chain and its context. When ophthalmopathy did not progress within 18 months, Graves' hyperthyroidism was considered stable. Each 10 ml fresh peripheral blood draw supplied the PBMCs. The sample originates from a study of T cells in Graves' hyperthyroidism and ophthalmopathy. TCR beta CDR3 regions were amplified from RNA. The HTBI primer set was used in a first-round RT-PCR of the TCR CDR3. TCRdb reanalysed the multiplex PCR reads using MiXCR and keeps one entry per CDR3 protein. The sample lists a few hundred thousand distinct CDR3 sequences, 15% to 18% occurring once. Trimming took 5 bases from V and 4 from J; bases not matched to a gene: 11. Germline values: CDR1 SGHTA, CDR2 FQGTGA. CDR3 size: 17 residues.

Source material: blood. The J gene is TRBJ2-2, the V gene TRBV7-3; the match to TRBD1 covers 9 bases. The sequence was collected from a woman in her twenties or thirties with Graves' hyperthyroidism. CDR3 DNA: TGTGCCAGCAGCCCGTCGATGGGACAGGGCGTCACCGGGGAGCTGTTTTTT. Translated, it gives CASSPSMGQGVTGELFF.